The 4 T cell receptor beta chains reported below all come from one sample, sequenced in a study of CD8+ T cells in alopecia areata. TCR sequencing used cDNA made by reverse transcription of extracted RNA. This table comes from immunoSEQ multiplex PCR, and its TCRdb copy is limited to in-frame clones, with some not included. Listed for the sample are around 100,000 clones, none seen a single time. Sequenced material: lesional skin. The receptors stem from a C3H/HeJ mouse with alopecia areata. Mouse MHC haplotype: H2-k.

This clone showed up just a few times. Genes here carry mouse names. Read sequence stops 4 residues before the CDR3 end, and the germline J gene provides the missing end. V gene TRBV13-1 combines with J gene TRBJ1-1; D possibly corresponds to TRBD1 (5 bases). CDR1 is NSHNY, CDR2 SYGAGN, per germline. V lost 2 bases, J lost 0 bases, and 8 bases lay in between. This CDR3 has 14 amino acids. The CDR3 region is CASSDRTTNTEVFF. CDR3 bases read: TGTGCCAGCAGTGACAGGACAACAAACACA.

In this sample, this clone turned up many times. Genes here carry mouse names. The CDR3 goes on 4 residues after the read ends, and that part is filled in from the germline J gene. The chain joins TRBV13-2 to TRBJ2-7; 9 bases are a match to TRBD2. The germline V gene has CDR1 NNHNN and CDR2 SYGAGS (reference sequence). The CDR3 covers 14 residues. Trimming removed 5 bases from V and 3 bases from J; junction bases left unmatched: 6. The part of the CDR3 DNA that was read is TGTGCCAGCGGGGAAGACTGGGGGTTCTAT. This translates into CASGEDWGFY. The CDR3 in full is CASGEDWGFYEQYF.

This clone has a count of ten or more. Any gene name here is a mouse gene name. Read data end 4 residues before the CDR3 end; the end is taken from the germline J gene. The genes are TRBV13-3 and TRBJ2-2; 7 nucleotides agree with TRBD1. This CDR3 contains 15 residues. J was trimmed by 1 base and V by 5 bases; bases with no gene match: 5. The germline V gene encodes CDR1 NNHDY and CDR2 SYVADS. CDR3 amino acids: CASRDRDRNTGQLYF. The CDR3 DNA, read in part, is TGTGCCAGCAGGGACCGGGACAGAAACACCGGG.

This clone was counted between two and nine times. Gene names refer to mouse genes. The CDR3 bases that were read are TGTGCCAGCGGTGATATTGGAGGGAACTCC. It yields the protein CASGDIGGNS. In full, the CDR3 reads CASGDIGGNSDYTF. The chain joins TRBV13-2 to TRBJ1-2; D gene ambiguous. The CDR3 is cut off 4 residues early in the read; its end comes from the germline J gene. Trimming took off 1 base at V and 2 bases at J, with 9 bases between the two ends. The CDR3 is 14 amino acids. Germline lookup yields CDR1 NNHNN and CDR2 SYGAGS (reference sequence).